This section outlines one T cell receptor (beta chain) sequence together with its context. The antigen is unknown. The CDR3 spans 15 residues. V was pared by 0 bases and J by 3 bases, with 11 bases between. Germline V gene lookup returns CDR1 LGHNT and CDR2 FRNRAP. Generated by immunoSEQ multiplex PCR, the TCRdb table keeps only in-frame clones and is missing some. Of approximately 40,000 clones in the sample, 88% are singletons; the top ten hold about 12%. Autoimmune disease history or systemic immunosuppression meant exclusion. The sample originates from a study of OX40 agonist ivuxolimab in advanced cancers. Study details: Patients took ivuxolimab, an agonistic anti-OX40 (CD134) antibody. Study results and caveats: At 0.1 to 3.0 mg/kg and by week 6, CD4+ and CD8+ T cells in the blood had expanded clonally.

This specimen was CD4+ or CD8+ T cells sorted from blood, taken in a trial of the OX40 agonist ivuxolimab. The TCR was taken from an adult with an advanced solid tumor such as melanoma, head and neck, liver or kidney cancer. The rearrangement uses TRBV12-5 and TRBJ1-1; maybe TRBD1 (5 bases). The CDR3 coding sequence is TGTGCTAGTGGTTTGGTAATCGGGGGGGACACTGAAGCTTTCTTT. This sequence encodes CASGLVIGGDTEAFF.